The following is a T cell receptor beta chain sequence with its context. V trimming: 7 bases; J trimming: 5 bases; junction bases outside the gene matches: 2. Germline CDR1 and CDR2: SGHRS and YFSETQ. The CDR3 length is 11 residues. This specimen belongs to a study of blood T cell repertoires in COVID-19. For the study at large: The study drew acute and convalescent COVID-19 samples from the United States, Italy and Spain. T cells, B-cell-depleted T cells, or PBMCs provided the cDNA or gDNA that served as material.

Authors' data handling: Using reference gene primer amplification, nucleated cell counts were estimated. Profiled with immunoSEQ multiplex PCR; TCRdb holds only in-frame clones, not every one. D and trimming were read from the DNA, whereas the V and J calls and clone size are those reported in that table. The table has about 210,000 clones, about nine tenths seen once. The sample taken for sequencing was peripheral blood. The J gene is TRBJ2-5, the V gene TRBV5-1; TRBD2 aligns across 7 bases. The sequence derives from a woman aged 40 to 49 with acute or convalescent COVID-19. The CDR3 spells CASLGGETQYF. As DNA, the CDR3 is TGCGCCAGCCTGGGAGGGGAGACCCAGTACTTC.